A single T cell receptor (beta chain) is shown here with its context. Its specificity is unknown. The DNA is left out, because the CDR3 cannot be placed on it with certainty; the CDR3 is given as TCRdb lists it. The source of the sample is a study of response to subunit inactivated influenza vaccine. General study findings and limits: T cells newly recruited by each seasonal influenza vaccination are few, the authors suggested.

TCRdb reprocessed the RT-PCR reads with MiXCR, giving one entry per CDR3 protein. The sample lists over 650,000 distinct CDR3 sequences; approximately 18% were seen once. Germline loops: CDR1 SGHRS, CDR2 YFSETQ. The CDR3 region is 13 residues in length, termini included. The TCR originated in a man aged 45-65 years who received an inactivated influenza vaccine. V gene TRBV5-1 combines with J gene TRBJ2-1; TRBD1, the D gene given by the table, was not confirmed from the DNA. The starting material was PBMCs from blood, obtained more than 4 days after vaccination. CDR3 region: CASSPSVAGNQFF.